This entry lists 20 T cell receptor beta chains sequenced from one sample in a study of breast tumors, draining lymph nodes, adjacent tissues. In TCRdb, the multiplex PCR reads were re-called with MiXCR into one record per CDR3 protein. The table includes about 63,000 distinct CDR3 sequences, 57% detected once. Sequencing was performed on breast tumor tissue. The receptors derive from a female donor with breast cancer. Some clones in this sample may be carry-over from other donors' samples.

The V and J genes are TRBV29-1 and TRBJ2-1, with a possible D match to TRBD1 (6 bases). Germline CDR1 is SQVTM and CDR2 is ANQGSEA. The CDR3 extends over 13 amino acids. Trimming left V 6 bases short and J 6 bases short, with 15 bases between. CDR3 in amino acids: CSVIQGYSNEQFF. In nucleotides, the CDR3 is TGCAGCGTGATCCAGGGGTATTCCAATGAGCAGTTCTTC.

This clonotype has at least ten counts. This chain links TRBV7-2 with TRBJ2-5; 8 bases match TRBD1. The length of the CDR3 is 14 residues. Losses at the gene ends were 4 bases for V and 5 bases for J; bases not matched to a gene: 6. CDR1 and CDR2 from the germline V gene are SGHTA and FQGNSA. Here the CDR3 reads CASSSGQGWETQYF. The DNA of the CDR3 is TGTGCCAGCAGCTCCGGACAGGGCTGGGAGACCCAGTACTTC.

V and J are TRBV29-1 and TRBJ2-5; a weak D match, TRBD1 (6 bases). Germline V gives CDR1 SQVTM, CDR2 ANQGSEA. The CDR3 length is 12 residues. V was shortened by 1 base and J by 7 bases, with 10 bases between the two germline ends. Here the CDR3 DNA reads TGCAGCGTTGAAGGACAGGCGGTGACCCAGTACTTC. Residues: CSVEGQAVTQYF.

The gene calls are TRBV12-3 or TRBV12-4 and TRBJ2-3, with 7 bases fitting TRBD2. This CDR3 comprises 14 residues. V lost 5 bases and J lost 8; bases outside the gene matches: 10. This CDR3 reads CASSPGGDVVTQYF. CDR3 DNA: TGTGCCAGCAGTCCTGGGGGGGACGTAGTTACGCAGTATTTT.

The chain links TRBV6-5 to TRBJ2-3; the D is unclear. The germline V and J ends were trimmed by 5 bases and 1 base, with 7 bases remaining between them. The CDR3 length is 13 residues. Germline-derived CDR1 and CDR2 are MNHEY and SVGAGI. The CDR3 loop is CASSPRGTDTQYF. The CDR3 DNA reads as TGTGCCAGCAGTCCTCGGGGCACAGATACGCAGTATTTT.

As for this clonotype: At one of its ends the junction is not consistent with the germline gene, which may arise from a read error. The chain uses TRBV4-2 and TRBJ2-7, with 7 bases lining up with TRBD2. The germline V gene has CDR1 LGHNA and CDR2 YNFKEQ. This CDR3 spans 15 amino acids. Here the CDR3 reads CASSQPAGPSNEQYF. Written as DNA, the CDR3 is TGTGCCAGCAGCCAACCAGCGGGACCCTCCAACGAGCAGTACTTC.

This clonotype showed up just a few times. A junction boundary mismatches the germline segment, possibly from a read error. The V call is TRBV29-1, the J call TRBJ2-3; TRBD2 matches at 14 bases. The CDR3 consists of 14 residues. Germline V lookup: CDR1 SQVTM, CDR2 ANQGSEA. CDR3 sequence: CGVGLAGEGDTQYF. The CDR3 DNA is TGCGGCGTGGGACTAGCGGGAGAAGGAGATACGCAGTATTTT.

This clonotype appeared many times. A clone one base away is much larger, so this may be a read error. V and J are TRBV7-9 and TRBJ2-5, with D hard to call. The CDR3 contains 15 residues. Germline CDR1 and CDR2: SEHNR and FQNEAQ (reference sequence). CDR3 residues: CASSFGWAAQETQHF. The CDR3, as DNA: TGTGCCAGCAGCTTTGGGTGGGCAGCCCAAGAGACCCAGCACTTC. The complete variable domain, with remaining parts taken from reference TRBV7-9 and TRBJ2-5, reads DTGVSQNPRHKITKRGQNVTFRCDPISEHNRLYWYRQTLGQGPEFLTYFQNEAQLEKSRLLSDRFSAERPKGSFSTLEIQRTEQGDSAMYLCASSFGWAAQETQHFGPGTRLLVL.

The chain is built from TRBV15 and TRBJ2-6; D is uncertain. Looked up from germline, CDR1 is LNHNV and CDR2 is YYDKDF (reference sequence). V gave up 0 bases and J gave up 2 bases, with 11 bases separating them. This CDR3 region has 17 residues. CDR3 in DNA: TGTGCCACCAGCAGAGATTCTGACCTTACTGGGGCCAACGTCCTGACTTTC. Encoded protein: CATSRDSDLTGANVLTF.

This chain links TRBV20-1 with TRBJ2-3; D might be TRBD1 or TRBD2, each matching 5 bases. Trimming shortened V by 0 bases and J by 11 bases, and 18 bases separated the two germline ends. The CDR3 totals 14 residues. Germline V gene sequence: CDR1 DFQATT, CDR2 SNEGSKA (reference sequence). CDR3 coding DNA: TGCAGTGCTAGAGAAGGGGCGGAGGCCTCCGAGCAGTATTTT. Its translation is CSAREGAEASEQYF.

A few counts support this clonotype. The V call is TRBV20-1, the J call TRBJ2-1; 14 bases fit TRBD2. The germline CDR1 and CDR2 sequences are DFQATT and SNEGSKA (reference sequence). The CDR3 loop spans 16 amino acids. After removal of 5 bases from V and 8 bases from J, the junction contained 11 bases not matched to a gene. The CDR3 nucleotides are TGCAGTGCTTTTGGACTAGCGGGAGGCCCAGGGGATGAGCAGTTCTTC. Amino acids: CSAFGLAGGPGDEQFF.

This chain connects TRBV4-1 to TRBJ2-7; TRBD2 matches at 11 bases. The junction had 3 bases not matched to a gene; V was cut back by 2 bases and J by 0 bases. Germline V gene sequence: CDR1 MGHRA, CDR2 YSYEKL. CDR3 size: 16 residues. DNA for the CDR3: TGCGCCAGCAGCCAACCGCTAGCGGGGGGCTCCTACGAGCAGTACTTC. This codes for CASSQPLAGGSYEQYF.

The chain carries TRBV7-9 and TRBJ2-3, with 10 bases fitting TRBD2. CDR1 SEHNR and CDR2 FQNEAQ come from the germline V gene (reference sequence). Trimming cost V 0 bases and J 3 bases; bases outside gene matches: 3. This CDR3 is 16 amino acids long. The CDR3 spells CASSLALAGVTDTQYF. The CDR3, as DNA: TGTGCCAGCAGCTTAGCCCTAGCGGGAGTAACAGATACGCAGTATTTT.

The CDR3 here is CASSFGTSGRTHDTQYF. The CDR3 nucleotides are TGTGCCAGTAGTTTCGGGACTAGCGGGAGGACACACGATACGCAGTATTTT. The V gene is TRBV19, the J gene TRBJ2-3; TRBD2 matches 15 bases. The junction had 9 bases not matched to a gene; V was cut back by 5 bases and J by 6 bases. The CDR3 consists of 17 residues. Germline CDR1 reads LNHDA; CDR2 reads SQIVND (reference sequence). The full variable domain, completed using reference TRBV19 and TRBJ2-3, is DGGITQSPKYLFRKEGQNVTLSCEQNLNHDAMYWYRQDPGQGLRLIYYSQIVNDFQKGDIAEGYSVSREKKESFPLTVTSAQKNPTAFYLCASSFGTSGRTHDTQYFGPGTRLTVL.

This CDR3 reads CSAREVGGETQYF. Written as DNA, the CDR3 is TGCAGTGCTAGGGAGGTAGGGGGCGAGACCCAGTACTTC. The chain uses TRBV20-1 and TRBJ2-5; 7 bases fit TRBD1. The V gene's germline CDR1 is DFQATT and CDR2 SNEGSKA (reference sequence). The V gene end was trimmed by 3 bases and the J gene end by 5 bases; junction bases not matched to a gene: 6. This CDR3 region has 13 residues.

In this sample, this clonotype turned up many times. V usage is TRBV7-2 and J usage is TRBJ1-5, with 9 bases matching TRBD1. There are 15 residues in the CDR3. Trimming cost V 5 bases and J 6 bases; bases outside gene matches: 8. Germline CDR1 is SGHTA and CDR2 is FQGNSA. CDR3 nucleotides: TGTGCCAGCAGCCCCTTTCCGGGACAGGGTCAGCCCCAGCATTTT. Translating it yields CASSPFPGQGQPQHF.

This clonotype was counted between two and nine times. This sequence may be a read error, since a much larger clone differs from it by one base. This chain uses TRBV5-8 with TRBJ2-3, with 8 bases that match TRBD1. CDR3 size: 14 residues. Germline assignment: CDR1 SGHTS and CDR2 YDEGEE. V lost 4 bases, J lost 2 bases, and 3 bases stayed unmatched. CDR3 amino acids: CASSTDRATDTQYF. DNA of the CDR3: TGTGCCAGCAGCACGGACAGGGCCACAGATACGCAGTATTTT.

This clonotype was seen ten or more times. J is TRBJ2-7 and V is TRBV30; D is perhaps TRBD2 (6 bases). Germline V gene lookup returns CDR1 GTSNPN and CDR2 SVGIG (reference sequence). The CDR3 is 13 residues long. Between the trimmed V and J ends, which lost 3 bases and 0 bases, there was a span of 9 bases. The DNA of the CDR3 is TGTGCCTGGAGCGCCGGGGGCTCCTACGAGCAGTACTTC. It codes for CAWSAGGSYEQYF. The entire variable domain, with the rest obtained from reference TRBV30 and TRBJ2-7, is as follows: SQTIHQWPATLVQPVGSPLSLECTVEGTSNPNLYWYRQAAGRGLQLLFYSVGIGQISSEVPQNLSASRPQDRQFILSSKKLLLSDSGFYLCAWSAGGSYEQYFGPGTRLTVT.

The chain combines TRBV5-5 with TRBJ2-7, with 12 nucleotides matching TRBD1. The CDR3 has 18 residues. The germline V gene has CDR1 SGHKS and CDR2 YYEKEE (reference sequence). Trimming at V came to 0 bases and at J to 3 bases, leaving 10 bases not matched to a gene. The CDR3, as DNA: TGTGCCAGCAGCTTGGAATTTTTGGGACAGGGGGCAGGCTACGAGCAGTACTTC. Translating gives CASSLEFLGQGAGYEQYF. The full variable domain, completed using reference TRBV5-5 and TRBJ2-7, is DAGVTQSPTHLIKTRGQQVTLRCSPISGHKSVSWYQQVLGQGPQFIFQYYEKEERGRGNFPDRFSARQFPNYSSELNVNALLLGDSALYLCASSLEFLGQGAGYEQYFGPGTRLTVT.

V and J are TRBV6-2 or TRBV6-3 and TRBJ1-2; 7 bases line up with TRBD1. CDR1 and CDR2 (germline): MNHEY, SVGEGT. The V and J ends lost 0 bases and 8 bases, in that order; junction bases with no gene match: 9. The CDR3 runs 15 residues. CDR3 in amino acids: CASSYSIATGNGYTF. The DNA of the CDR3 is TGTGCCAGCAGTTACTCGATTGCGACAGGGAACGGCTACACCTTC.